This T cell receptor beta chain stems from a study of T cell responses to AZD1222 COVID-19 vaccine (dated by TCRdb to about 2021). For context, the study as a whole: Because spike-specific TCR depth and breadth did not differ between the two schedules, AZD1222 recipients who got a second dose at roughly 4 weeks were pooled with those who got a second dose at roughly 12 weeks. TCR sequencing covered roughly 230 trial participants: approximately 200 given two doses of AZD1222 and around 26 given two doses of MenACWY control vaccine. Trial participants were enrolled by age into 18-55, 56-69 and 70-plus year subgroups, with around 150, 28 and 57 TCR-sequenced participants respectively. The paper as a whole reports these results and caveats: Because no samples from the day 14 peak response were available, repertoires could be characterized only after the peak T cell response. Participants were mostly white British and included more females than males, and it was suggested by the authors that clonal diversity may have been underestimated. In the small 56-69-year group, the increase in depth fell short of significance, most likely because of low power. Only five or six AZD1222 recipients were SARS-CoV-2 seropositive at baseline, limiting conclusions about previously exposed vaccinees. The whole spike protein was spanned by vaccine-associated CD4 TCRs, and dominant responses were seen in regions 160-218 and 743-854. After two AZD1222 doses, spike-specific TCR breadth and depth were significantly higher than at day 0 and than in MenACWY recipients. Reportedly, close to half of the unique spike-specific TCRs recognized epitopes lying outside the regions that are mutated in the B.1.351 and B.1.1.7 variants.

About this clone: The antigen it binds to is not known. No per-base quality is available; no much larger clone lies one base away.

The CDR3 regions of human TCRbeta chains were analyzed by immunosequencing. In the original analysis: TCRs in the repertoires were compared against a reference library of SARS-CoV-2-specific TCRs that had been generated with the MIRA antigen-specificity platform. Breadth meant the fraction of unique TCRs that were SARS-CoV-2-associated, whereas depth meant the fraction of total T cells that were SARS-CoV-2-associated. Using the MIRA data, each spike-specific TCR was assigned both to the spike region to which the TCR was reactive and to a CD4 or CD8 class. Log10-transformed breadth and depth values were compared by one-way ANOVA with Sidak's multiple comparisons tests. This is the immuneACCESS table as TCRdb keeps it, with only in-frame sequences that have V and J called. A part of the clones is gone; compared with another copy, unresolved V genes explain less than half, and the rest is unexplained. V, J and clone size are taken as reported in that table, and D and trimming were inferred from the DNA itself. The table for this sample lists about 96,000 clones; 80% to 90% of them were counted only once. The top ten hold 1.5% to 2% of the sample.

Sample time point, as interpreted from the label and publication: baseline before first vaccination. Vaccinee samples came from UK trials COV001 and COV002, including a single-blind randomized controlled phase 2/3 trial of AZD1222 (ChAdOx1 nCoV-19) in healthy adults. For TCRbeta chain sequencing, PBMC samples from trial participants were taken at day 0 and at day 28 after the second dose. V and J are trimmed by 1 base and 6 bases, and the gene matches miss 16 bases of the junction. The CDR3 runs 19 residues from the cysteine to the phenylalanine. Of all the DNA, just the CDR3 is kept, 57 bases in frame from base 1. CDR1 and CDR2 are read off the germline V gene as MGHRA and YSYEKL.

The material was peripheral blood, obtained on day 0 of AZD1222 vaccination. The receptor was isolated from an adult in good health. This chain joins TRBV4-1 to TRBJ1-5, with 9 middle bases fitting TRBD1. The DNA sequence follows: TGCGCCAGCAGCCAAGCCCTCTTGGGACGGGACAGGGCGGCTCAGCCCCAGCATTTT. It specifies CASSQALLGRDRAAQPQHF.